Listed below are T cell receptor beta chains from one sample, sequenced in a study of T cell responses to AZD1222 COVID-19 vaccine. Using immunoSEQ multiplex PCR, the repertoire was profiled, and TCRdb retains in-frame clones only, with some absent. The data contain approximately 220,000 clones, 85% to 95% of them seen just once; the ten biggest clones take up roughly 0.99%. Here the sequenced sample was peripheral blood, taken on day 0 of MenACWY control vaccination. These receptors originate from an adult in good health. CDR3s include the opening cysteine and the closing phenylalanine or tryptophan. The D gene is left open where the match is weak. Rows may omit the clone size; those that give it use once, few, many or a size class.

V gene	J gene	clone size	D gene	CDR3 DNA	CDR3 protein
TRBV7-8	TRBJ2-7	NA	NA	TGTGCCAGCACGCCCTTGATCTCCTACGAGCAGTACTTC	CASTPLISYEQYF
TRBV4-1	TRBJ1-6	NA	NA	TGCGCCAGCAGCCAAGAACACCTTAATTCACCCCTCCACTTT	CASSQEHLNSPLHF
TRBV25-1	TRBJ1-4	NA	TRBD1	TGTGCCAGCAGAGAGACAGGGGGCGGTGAAAAACTGTTTTTT	CASRETGGGEKLFF
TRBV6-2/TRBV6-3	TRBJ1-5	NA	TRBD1	TGTGCCAGCAGTCCCGGGACAGGGAACAATCAGCCCCAGCATTTT	CASSPGTGNNQPQHF
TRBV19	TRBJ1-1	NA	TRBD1	TGTGCCAGTAGAGCCCCGGGACAGGGGCCCTACACTGAAGCTTTCTTT	CASRAPGQGPYTEAFF
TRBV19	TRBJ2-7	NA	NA	TGTGCCAGTAGTATCTCGGCAGCTGGATCCTACGAGCAGTACTTC	CASSISAAGSYEQYF
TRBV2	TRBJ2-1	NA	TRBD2	TGTGCCAGCAGTACCGGGGGGGCTCTCCATGAGCAGTTCTTC	CASSTGGALHEQFF
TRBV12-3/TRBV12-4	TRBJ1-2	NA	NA	TGTGCCAGCAGTCACACAGGTGGTGGCTACACCTTC	CASSHTGGGYTF
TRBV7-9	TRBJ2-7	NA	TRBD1	TGTGCCAGCAGCTTAGGTGGACAGGTTCCCTACGAGCAGTACTTC	CASSLGGQVPYEQYF
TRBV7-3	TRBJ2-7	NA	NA	TGTGCCAGCAGCTTAACGTTCATCGACGAGCAGTACTTC	CASSLTFIDEQYF
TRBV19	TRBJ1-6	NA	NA	TGTGCCAGTAGTATAGACGGGTATAATTCACCCCTCCACTTT	CASSIDGYNSPLHF
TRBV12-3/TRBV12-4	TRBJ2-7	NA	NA	TGTGCCAGCAGTTTCACAGGGACCTACGAGCAGTACTTC	CASSFTGTYEQYF
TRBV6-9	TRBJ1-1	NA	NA	TGTGCCAGCAGTTGGAACAAGAACACTGAAGCTTTCTTT	CASSWNKNTEAFF
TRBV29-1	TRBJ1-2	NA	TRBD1	TGCAGCGTGTCTGGACAGGGAGTATATGGCTACACCTTC	CSVSGQGVYGYTF
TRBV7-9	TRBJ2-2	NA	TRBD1	TGTGCCAGCAGCTCGGGACAGGGGTTCACCGGGGAGCTGTTTTTT	CASSSGQGFTGELFF
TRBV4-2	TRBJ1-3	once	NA	TGTGCCAGCAGCCAATACACGGCAGCTGGAAACACCATATATTTT	CASSQYTAAGNTIYF
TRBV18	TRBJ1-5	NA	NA	TGTGCCAGCTCACCACAACAGGGCAGTTGGGGCAATCAGCCCCAGCATTTT	CASSPQQGSWGNQPQHF
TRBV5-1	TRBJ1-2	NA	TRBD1	TGCGCCAGCAGCTTGGGTCAGGGGGCCTATGGCTACACCTTC	CASSLGQGAYGYTF
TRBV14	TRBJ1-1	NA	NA	TGTGCCAGCAGCCAAGCGGGGATGAACACTGAAGCTTTCTTT	CASSQAGMNTEAFF
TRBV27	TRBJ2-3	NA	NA	TGTGCCAGCAGTTCGGACTCAGGATCAGGTACGCAGTATTTT	CASSSDSGSGTQYF
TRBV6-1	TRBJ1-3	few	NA	TGTGCCAGCAGTGAAGCCCGGGGCGTCTCTGGAAACACCATATATTTT	CASSEARGVSGNTIYF
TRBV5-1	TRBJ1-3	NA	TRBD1	TGCGCCAGCAGCCCGAGACAGGGGGCCGTGAGCACCATATATTTT	CASSPRQGAVSTIYF
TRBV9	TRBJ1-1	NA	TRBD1	TGTGCCAGCAGCCCCCGACAGGGGGTCACTGAAGCTTTCTTT	CASSPRQGVTEAFF
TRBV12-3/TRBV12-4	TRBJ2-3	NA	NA	TGTGCCAGCCAGAGCGCAGATACGCAGTATTTT	CASQSADTQYF
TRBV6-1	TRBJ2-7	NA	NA	TGTGCCAGCCGTGGAGACAGAGGCCCGGTATTGGACGAGCAGTACTTC	CASRGDRGPVLDEQYF
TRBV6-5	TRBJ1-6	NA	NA	TGTGCCAGCAGGGTGTCAGCGAATTCACCCCTCCACTTT	CASRVSANSPLHF
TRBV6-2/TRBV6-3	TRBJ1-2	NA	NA	TGTGCCAGCAGTCCCTCCGGCCCGATCTGGGGCTACACCTTC	CASSPSGPIWGYTF
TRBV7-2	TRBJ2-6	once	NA	TGTGCCAGCAGGATTGGAGGCGGGCCCTCTGGGGCCAACGTCCTGACTTTC	CASRIGGGPSGANVLTF
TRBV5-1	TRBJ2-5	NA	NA	TGCGCCAGCAGACCCCCAGGACTTCAAGAGACCCAGTACTTC	CASRPPGLQETQYF
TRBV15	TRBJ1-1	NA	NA	TGTGCCACCAGCAGAGATTCGGCGAACACTGAAGCTTTCTTT	CATSRDSANTEAFF
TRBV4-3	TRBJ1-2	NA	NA	TGCGCCAGCAGCCAAGTGGGTCCTGCCGGCCACACCTTC	CASSQVGPAGHTF
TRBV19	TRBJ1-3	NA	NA	TGTGCCAGTAGTGAGACAGGCTCTGGAAACACCATATATTTT	CASSETGSGNTIYF